These 26 T cell receptor beta chains were all obtained from the same sample, sequenced in a study of T cell repertoires in cytomegalovirus infection. TCRdb processed the reads anew with MiXCR; each CDR3 protein has one entry. The table records nearly 650,000 distinct CDR3 sequences, 24% of them present only once. Sequences were obtained from CD8+ T cells from PBMCs. The receptors stem from a human donor in good health (CMV status not recorded). Some clones in this sample may be carry-over from other donors' samples.

This clonotype was picked up many times. This chain's CDR3 is CASSLDYRAGEQPQHF. CDR3 in DNA: TGTGCCAGCAGCTTAGATTACAGGGCAGGTGAACAGCCCCAGCATTTT. This rearrangement joins TRBV7-6 to TRBJ1-5, with a possible D match to TRBD1 (6 bases). CDR3 length: 16 amino acids. Germline V gene sequence: CDR1 SGHVS, CDR2 FNYEAQ. Trimming cost V 1 base and J 7 bases, with 17 bases left between them.

This clonotype occurred a few times. The rearrangement uses TRBV4-2 and TRBJ2-7, with D perhaps matching TRBD1 (5 bases). Germline loops: CDR1 LGHNA, CDR2 YNFKEQ. The V and J ends lost 0 bases and 3 bases respectively, with 9 bases between them. The CDR3 extends over 14 amino acids. The CDR3 reads CASSQDKGFYEQYV. DNA for the CDR3: TGTGCCAGCAGCCAAGATAAGGGGTTCTACGAGCAGTACGTC.

The chain recombines TRBV7-9 with TRBJ2-2; TRBD2 might be the D (6 bases). Germline CDR1 SEHNR, CDR2 FQNEAQ (reference sequence). Trimming took 9 bases from V and 5 from J, leaving 13 bases between them. This CDR3 is built from 13 residues. CDR3 amino acids: CARSKGGTGELFF. The CDR3, as DNA: TGTGCCAGAAGCAAGGGAGGTACCGGGGAGCTGTTTTTT.

There are a few counts of this clonotype. The V gene is TRBV27, the J gene TRBJ2-3, with TRBD2 as a possible D gene (6 bases). This CDR3 has 15 amino acids. Trimming pared 4 bases from V and 1 base from J, leaving 12 bases between. Germline V gene sequence: CDR1 MNHEY, CDR2 SMNVEV (reference sequence). CDR3 protein: CASSSQAGRTDTQYF. CDR3 nucleotide sequence: TGTGCCAGCAGTTCTCAGGCGGGGCGCACAGATACGCAGTATTTT.

This clonotype has only a few counts. The chain carries TRBV9 and TRBJ1-2, with TRBD1 as a possible D gene (5 bases). The V end was cut by 5 bases, the J end by 0 bases, with 8 bases between. In germline, CDR1 is SGDLS, CDR2 YYNGEE. The CDR3 length is 13 residues. CDR3 residues: CASSGGSNYGYTF. The CDR3 region has the DNA TGTGCCAGCAGTGGGGGTTCTAACTATGGCTACACCTTC. Filled out from reference TRBV9 and TRBJ1-2, the complete variable domain reads DSGVTQTPKHLITATGQRVTLRCSPRSGDLSVYWYQQSLDQGLQFLIQYYNGEERAKGNILERFSAQQFPDLHSELNLSSLELGDSALYFCASSGGSNYGYTFGSGTRLTVV.

The chain carries TRBV29-1 and TRBJ1-2; D gene ambiguous. This CDR3 is built from 15 residues. Germline V gene lookup returns CDR1 SQVTM and CDR2 ANQGSEA. The V gene lost 1 base and the J gene lost 0 bases, with 12 bases spanning the gap. In nucleotides, the CDR3 is TGCAGCGTTGAAGTTCTGGTCGGTACTAACTATGGCTACACCTTC. This translates into CSVEVLVGTNYGYTF. The complete variable domain, with remaining parts taken from reference TRBV29-1 and TRBJ1-2, reads SAVISQKPSRDICQRGTSLTIQCQVDSQVTMMFWYRQQPGQSLTLIATANQGSEATYESGFVIDKFPISRPNLTFSTLTVSNMSPEDSSIYLCSVEVLVGTNYGYTFGSGTRLTVV.

The J gene is TRBJ2-1, the V gene TRBV2; possibly TRBD2 for D (6 bases). V was shortened by 3 bases and J by 0 bases, with 9 bases between the two germline ends. Germline CDR1 reads SNHLY; CDR2 reads FYNNEI. The length of the CDR3 is 15 residues. The CDR3 region is CASSDGGSSYNEQFF. The CDR3 DNA reads as TGTGCCAGCAGTGATGGGGGGAGCTCCTACAATGAGCAGTTCTTC.

CDR3 coding DNA: TGCAGCGTTTTGGGGAACATTCAGTACTTC. Translated, it gives CSVLGNIQYF. The rearrangement links TRBV29-1 to TRBJ2-4; D is unresolved. The V end lost 5 bases, the J end lost 7 bases, and 6 bases lay between the germline ends. CDR3 size: 10 residues. Germline CDR1 is SQVTM and CDR2 is ANQGSEA.

A few counts support this clonotype. The CDR3 DNA follows: TGTGCCAGCAGTCCAGGGACAGGGAGGAATGGCTACACCTTC. It codes for CASSPGTGRNGYTF. The chain uses TRBV28 and TRBJ1-2; 9 positions agree with TRBD1. CDR1 is MDHEN, CDR2 SYDVKM, per germline. This CDR3 contains 14 residues. J lost 6 bases, V lost 5 bases, and 7 bases had no gene match.

This clonotype showed up many times. CDR3 sequence: CASSERLTNSGANVLTF. In DNA, the CDR3 is TGTGCCAGCAGCGAACGATTGACCAACTCTGGGGCCAACGTCCTGACTTTC. J is TRBJ2-6 and V is TRBV7-8; no reliable D call. Germline loops: CDR1 SGHVS, CDR2 FQNEAQ. V lost 5 bases and J 0 bases, leaving 14 bases between the germline ends. The CDR3 covers 17 residues.

This clonotype was counted between two and nine times. The chain employs TRBV7-9 and TRBJ2-7; possible D gene TRBD1, 5 bases. The CDR3 runs to 12 residues. Germline V gene sequence: CDR1 SEHNR, CDR2 FQNEAQ (reference sequence). Trimming removed 3 bases at V and 10 bases at J, with 13 bases between. The DNA for the CDR3 is TGTGCCAGCAGCTTCGACAGTGTAGCCCAGTACGTC. It is translated as CASSFDSVAQYV.

The rearrangement links TRBV11-2 to TRBJ2-7; either TRBD1 or TRBD2 may supply D (5 bases each). The germline V gene encodes CDR1 SGHAT and CDR2 FQNNGV. With 4 bases removed from V and 3 bases from J, the gap between germline ends came to 19 bases. There are 16 residues in the CDR3. This CDR3 is CASSCTPGPSYYEQYV. CDR3 bases: TGTGCCAGCAGCTGCACCCCGGGACCAAGCTACTACGAGCAGTACGTC.

This clonotype was seen repeatedly, ten times or more. The rearrangement links TRBV28 to TRBJ2-1; the D gene could be TRBD1 or TRBD2 (6 bases each). Germline assignment: CDR1 MDHEN and CDR2 SYDVKM. The CDR3 has 15 amino acids. V was trimmed by 3 bases and J by 6 bases, leaving 15 bases between them. The CDR3 nucleotides read TGTGCCAGCAGTTTCTACGGGGGCCGGACCAATGAGCAGTTCTTC. It is translated as CASSFYGGRTNEQFF. Supplemented by reference TRBV28 and TRBJ2-1, the full variable domain reads DVKVTQSSRYLVKRTGEKVFLECVQDMDHENMFWYRQDPGLGLRLIYFSYDVKMKEKGDIPEGYSVSREKKERFSLILESASTNQTSMYLCASSFYGGRTNEQFFGPGTRLTVL.

This clonotype was seen more than once but under ten times. The chain combines TRBV6-1 with TRBJ1-1, with 10 bases identical to TRBD1. The CDR3 loop spans 14 amino acids. Germline values: CDR1 MNHNS, CDR2 SASEGT. Trimming took 3 bases from V and 5 from J; bases not matched to a gene: 3. The CDR3 sequence: CASSDGQGGTEAFF. The CDR3 DNA is TGTGCCAGCAGTGACGGACAGGGGGGAACTGAAGCTTTCTTT.

This clonotype was detected a few times. CDR3 sequence (DNA): TGTGCCAGCAGTTGGGACAGGGGGCGGGATGGCTACACCTTC. It translates to CASSWDRGRDGYTF. The chain joins TRBV6-5 to TRBJ1-2, with 12 bases lining up with TRBD1. The CDR3 runs 14 residues. Germline lookup yields CDR1 MNHEY and CDR2 SVGAGI. V trimming: 4 bases; J trimming: 6 bases; junction bases outside the gene matches: 3.

This chain joins TRBV29-1 and TRBJ2-1, with D possibly being TRBD1 (6 bases). Germline V gives CDR1 SQVTM, CDR2 ANQGSEA. CDR3 length equals 13 residues. Trimming stripped 5 bases from V and 7 bases from J, with 15 bases between. This chain's CDR3 is CSVRPRGSNEQFF. The DNA for the CDR3 is TGCAGCGTTCGCCCCAGGGGTTCAAATGAGCAGTTCTTC.

In its sample, this clonotype was seen a few times. The chain recombines TRBV20-1 with TRBJ1-5, with D perhaps TRBD1 (5 bases). V was shortened by 0 bases and J by 1 base, with 10 bases between the two germline ends. Germline CDR1 DFQATT, CDR2 SNEGSKA (reference sequence). The length of the CDR3 is 15 residues. CDR3 in amino acids: CSARDPWDSNQPQHF. CDR3 DNA: TGCAGTGCTAGAGACCCATGGGACAGCAATCAGCCCCAGCATTTT.

This clonotype was recorded once. The V gene is TRBV14, the J gene TRBJ2-5, with a weak D call TRBD1 (5 bases). Germline-derived CDR1 and CDR2 are SGHDN and FVKESK. V dropped 0 bases and J dropped 4 bases, with 12 bases sitting between them. This CDR3 is 15 amino acids long. CDR3 loop: CASSQDLGEGETQYF. DNA for the CDR3: TGTGCCAGCAGCCAAGATCTAGGGGAAGGAGAGACCCAGTACTTC.

This clonotype was counted a few times. The V and J genes are TRBV7-2 and TRBJ2-3, with 7 nucleotides matching TRBD1. Germline V gene data show CDR1 as SGHTA and CDR2 as FQGNSA. This CDR3 region has 15 residues. V gave up 3 bases and J gave up 3 bases; unmatched junction bases: 6. The CDR3 sequence: CASSFQGVMTDTQYF. CDR3 coding DNA: TGTGCCAGCAGCTTCCAGGGGGTGATGACAGATACGCAGTATTTT.

The chain uses TRBV7-9 and TRBJ1-2; D is unclear. Deletions cut 5 bases from V and 5 bases from J, with 18 bases between. Germline CDR1 is SEHNR and CDR2 is FQNEAQ (reference sequence). The CDR3 totals 15 residues. CDR3 region: CASSMTGPSRYGYTF. CDR3 in DNA: TGTGCCAGCAGCATGACCGGCCCTTCCCGGTATGGCTACACCTTC. Full variable domain (outside the CDR3, taken from reference TRBV7-9 and TRBJ1-2): DTGVSQNPRHKITKRGQNVTFRCDPISEHNRLYWYRQTLGQGPEFLTYFQNEAQLEKSRLLSDRFSAERPKGSFSTLEIQRTEQGDSAMYLCASSMTGPSRYGYTFGSGTRLTVV.

The chain combines TRBV28 with TRBJ2-1; 10 bases match TRBD2. Germline V gene data show CDR1 as MDHEN and CDR2 as SYDVKM. The CDR3 extends over 16 amino acids. Trimming at V came to 3 bases and at J to 7 bases, leaving 9 bases not matched to a gene. Written as DNA, the CDR3 is TGTGCCAGCAGTTTCCCCAGCGGGGGGGGGAAAAATGAGCAGTTCTTC. It translates to CASSFPSGGGKNEQFF.

This clonotype has ten or more counts. V gene TRBV7-6 combines with J gene TRBJ2-4, with 9 bases aligning to TRBD2. The CDR3 consists of 19 residues. Trimming removed 5 bases from V and 0 bases from J; junction bases left unmatched: 14. CDR1 is SGHVS, CDR2 FNYEAQ, per germline. Here the CDR3 reads CASSRLAVDRGLAKNIQYF. The CDR3 DNA follows: TGTGCCAGCAGCCGACTAGCGGTGGATAGGGGGTTAGCCAAAAACATTCAGTACTTC.

This clonotype was found many times. The chain carries TRBV28 and TRBJ2-6; no clear D gene. The germline CDR1 and CDR2 sequences are MDHEN and SYDVKM. This CDR3 is 15 amino acids long. The ends were cut back, 3 bases at V and 0 bases at J, with 6 bases in the middle. This CDR3 reads CASSFRNSGANVLTF. CDR3 in DNA: TGTGCCAGCAGTTTTCGGAACTCTGGGGCCAACGTCCTGACTTTC.

The chain has TRBV28 and TRBJ2-7, with TRBD2 as a possible D gene (5 bases). The length of the CDR3 is 17 residues. Per germline, CDR1 MDHEN and CDR2 SYDVKM. Deletions cut 3 bases from V and 4 bases from J, with 22 bases between. Here the CDR3 reads CASSFSKDGVWWYEQYF. The CDR3 DNA reads TGTGCCAGCAGTTTCTCGAAGGACGGGGTGTGGTGGTACGAGCAGTACTTC.

The rearrangement links TRBV13 to TRBJ1-2; D remains unclear. In germline, CDR1 is PRHDT, CDR2 FYEKMQ (reference sequence). CDR3 size: 13 residues. Trimming left V 0 bases short and J 8 bases short, with 10 bases between. The CDR3 nucleotides read TGTGCCAGCAGCTTAGGGCAGAGCCTAGGCTACACCTTC. Its protein product is CASSLGQSLGYTF.

On this clonotype itself: A read error is possible here, since a much larger clone lies one base away. The chain has TRBV14 and TRBJ1-1; D ambiguous. CDR1 is SGHDN, CDR2 FVKESK, per germline. The CDR3 is made up of 15 amino acids. The CDR3 region has the DNA TGTGTCAGCAGCCAAGAATGGTCCTTCAGCACTGAAGCTTTCTTT. Its protein is CVSSQEWSFSTEAFF.